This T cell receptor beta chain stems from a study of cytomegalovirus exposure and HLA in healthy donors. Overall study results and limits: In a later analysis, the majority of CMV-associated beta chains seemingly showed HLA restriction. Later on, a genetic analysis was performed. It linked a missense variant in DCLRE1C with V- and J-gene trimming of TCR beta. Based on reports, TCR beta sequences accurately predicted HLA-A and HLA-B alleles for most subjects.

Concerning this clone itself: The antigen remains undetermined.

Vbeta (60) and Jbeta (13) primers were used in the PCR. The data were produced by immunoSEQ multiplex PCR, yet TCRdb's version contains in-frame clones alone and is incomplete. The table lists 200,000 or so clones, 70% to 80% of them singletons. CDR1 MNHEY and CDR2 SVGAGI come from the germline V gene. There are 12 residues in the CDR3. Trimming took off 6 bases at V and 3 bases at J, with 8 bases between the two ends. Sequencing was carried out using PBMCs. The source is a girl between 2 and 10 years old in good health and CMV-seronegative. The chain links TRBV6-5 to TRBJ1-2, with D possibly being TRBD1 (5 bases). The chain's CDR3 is CASRQGYYGYTF. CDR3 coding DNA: TGTGCCAGCAGGCAGGGTTACTATGGCTACACCTTC.